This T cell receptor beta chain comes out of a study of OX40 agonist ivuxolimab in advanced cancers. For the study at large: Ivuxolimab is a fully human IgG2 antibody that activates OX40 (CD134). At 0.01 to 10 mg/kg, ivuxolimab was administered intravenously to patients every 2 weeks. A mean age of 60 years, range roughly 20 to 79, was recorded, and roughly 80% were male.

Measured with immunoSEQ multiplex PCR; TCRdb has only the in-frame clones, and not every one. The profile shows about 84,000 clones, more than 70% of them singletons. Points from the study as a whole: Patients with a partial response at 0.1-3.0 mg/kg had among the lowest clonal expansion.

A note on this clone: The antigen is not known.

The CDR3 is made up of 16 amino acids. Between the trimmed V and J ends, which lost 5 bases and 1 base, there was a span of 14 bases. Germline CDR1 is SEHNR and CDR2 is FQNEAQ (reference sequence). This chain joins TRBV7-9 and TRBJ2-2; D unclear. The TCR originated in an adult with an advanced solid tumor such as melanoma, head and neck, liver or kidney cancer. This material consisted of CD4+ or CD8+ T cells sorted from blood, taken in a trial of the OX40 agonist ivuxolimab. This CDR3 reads CASSLLSNLNTGELFF. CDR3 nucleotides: TGTGCCAGCAGCCTACTCTCGAACCTGAACACCGGGGAGCTGTTTTTT.